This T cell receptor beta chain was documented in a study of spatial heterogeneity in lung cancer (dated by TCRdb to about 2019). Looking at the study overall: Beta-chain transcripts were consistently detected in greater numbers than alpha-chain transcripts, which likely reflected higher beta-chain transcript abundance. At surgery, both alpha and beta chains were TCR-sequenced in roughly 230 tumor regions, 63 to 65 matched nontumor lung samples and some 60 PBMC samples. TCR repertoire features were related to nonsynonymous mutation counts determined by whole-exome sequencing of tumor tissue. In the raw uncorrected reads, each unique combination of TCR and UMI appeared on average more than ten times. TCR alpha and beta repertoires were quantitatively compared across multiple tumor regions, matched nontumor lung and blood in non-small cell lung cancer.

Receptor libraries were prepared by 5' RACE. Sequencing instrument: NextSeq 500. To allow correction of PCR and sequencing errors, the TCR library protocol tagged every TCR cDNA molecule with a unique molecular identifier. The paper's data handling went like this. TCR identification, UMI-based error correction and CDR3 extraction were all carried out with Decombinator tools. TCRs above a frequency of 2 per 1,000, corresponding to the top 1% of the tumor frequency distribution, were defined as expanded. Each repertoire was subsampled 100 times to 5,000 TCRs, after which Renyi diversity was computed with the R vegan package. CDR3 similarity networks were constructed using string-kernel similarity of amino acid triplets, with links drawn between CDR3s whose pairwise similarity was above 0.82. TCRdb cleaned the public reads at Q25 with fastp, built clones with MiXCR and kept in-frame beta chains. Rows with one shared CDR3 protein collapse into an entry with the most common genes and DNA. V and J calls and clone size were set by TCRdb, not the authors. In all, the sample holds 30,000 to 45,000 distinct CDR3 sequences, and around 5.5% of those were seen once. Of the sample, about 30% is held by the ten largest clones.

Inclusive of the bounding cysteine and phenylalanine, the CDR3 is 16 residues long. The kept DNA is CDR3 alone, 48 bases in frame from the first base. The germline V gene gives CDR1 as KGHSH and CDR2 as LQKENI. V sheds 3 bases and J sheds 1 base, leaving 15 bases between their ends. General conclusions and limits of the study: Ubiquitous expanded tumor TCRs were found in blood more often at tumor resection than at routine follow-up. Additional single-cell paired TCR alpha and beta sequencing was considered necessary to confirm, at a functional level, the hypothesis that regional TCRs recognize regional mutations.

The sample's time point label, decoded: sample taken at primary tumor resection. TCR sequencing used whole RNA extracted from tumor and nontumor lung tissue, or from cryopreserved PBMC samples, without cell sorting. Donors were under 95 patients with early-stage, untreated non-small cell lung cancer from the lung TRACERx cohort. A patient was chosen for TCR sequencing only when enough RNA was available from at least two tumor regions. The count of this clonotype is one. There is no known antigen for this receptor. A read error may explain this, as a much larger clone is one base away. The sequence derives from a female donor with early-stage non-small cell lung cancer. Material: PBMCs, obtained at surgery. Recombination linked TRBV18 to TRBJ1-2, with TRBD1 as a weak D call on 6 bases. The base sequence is TGTGCCAGCTCACCGCATGGGGGCATCCTTAACTATGGCTACACCTTC. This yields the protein CASSPHGGILNYGYTF.